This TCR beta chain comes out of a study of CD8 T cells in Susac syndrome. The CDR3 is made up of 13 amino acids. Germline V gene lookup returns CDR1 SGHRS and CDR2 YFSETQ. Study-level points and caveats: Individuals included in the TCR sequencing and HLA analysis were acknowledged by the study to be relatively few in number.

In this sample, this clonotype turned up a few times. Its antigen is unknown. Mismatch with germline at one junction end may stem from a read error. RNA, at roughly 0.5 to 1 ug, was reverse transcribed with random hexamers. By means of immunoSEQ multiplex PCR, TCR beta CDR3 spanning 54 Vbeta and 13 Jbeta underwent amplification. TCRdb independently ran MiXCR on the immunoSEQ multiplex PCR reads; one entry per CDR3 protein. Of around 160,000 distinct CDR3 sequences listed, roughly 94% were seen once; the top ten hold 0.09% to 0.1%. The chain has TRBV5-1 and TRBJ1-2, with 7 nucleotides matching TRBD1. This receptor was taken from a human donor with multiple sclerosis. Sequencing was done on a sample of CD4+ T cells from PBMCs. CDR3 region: CASSGQGDYGYTF. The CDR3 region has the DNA TGTGCCAGCAGTGGGCAGGGGGACTATGGCTACACCTTC.